The clone carrying this TCR beta chain was counted only a few times. Its specificity is not known. Second-dose groups at about 4 or about 12 weeks were pooled. The record originates from a study of T cell responses to AZD1222 COVID-19 vaccine. The study's findings and limits: Donors were mostly white British, more females; clonal diversity possibly underestimated.

Profiled with immunoSEQ multiplex PCR; TCRdb holds only in-frame clones, not every one. This table holds some 60,000 clones, about 88% found once. Germline V gene sequence: CDR1 LNHDA, CDR2 SQIVND (reference sequence). The germline V and J ends were trimmed by 1 base and 0 bases, with 6 bases remaining between them. This CDR3 region has 14 residues. This chain connects TRBV19 to TRBJ1-1; D gene uncertain. Sequences were derived from peripheral blood, sampled 28 days after the second AZD1222 dose. This TCR was recovered from an adult who received the AZD1222 COVID-19 vaccine. The CDR3 DNA sequence: TGTGCCAGTAGTATAGGCGGGATGAACACTGAAGCTTTCTTT. Its protein is CASSIGGMNTEAFF.